The rows below give T cell receptor beta chains drawn from one sample of a study of T cell repertoires in cytomegalovirus infection. MiXCR was run by TCRdb on the reads, yielding one entry per CDR3 protein. The sample holds approximately 500,000 distinct CDR3 sequences, 26% seen once. Material: PBMCs. These receptors were obtained from a human donor in good health (CMV status not recorded). Some clones in this sample may be carry-over from other donors' samples. The CDR3 runs from the conserved cysteine through the conserved F or W. The D gene is left open where the match is weak. Some rows have no size entry. The others give once, few or many, or a class for an expanded clone.

CDR3 DNA: TGTGCCAGCAGTTACTCAGGGACAGTAAGGCCCCAGCATTTT
CDR3 protein: CASSYSGTVRPQHF
V gene: TRBV6-2/TRBV6-3
J gene: TRBJ1-5
D gene: TRBD1
clone size: -

CDR3 DNA: TGCGCCAGCAGCCTCGGGACTAGCGGGGGCTACGAGCAGTACTTC
CDR3 protein: CASSLGTSGGYEQYF
V gene: TRBV4-1
J gene: TRBJ2-7
D gene: TRBD2
clone size: many

CDR3 DNA: TGCAGTGCTAGTAGGAGACAGGGGATCTACGAGCAGTACTTC
CDR3 protein: CSASRRQGIYEQYF
V gene: TRBV20-1
J gene: TRBJ2-7
D gene: TRBD1
clone size: -

CDR3 DNA: TGTGCCAGCAGTTCTGGGACCCCTGGAGCTTTCTTT
CDR3 protein: CASSSGTPGAFF
V gene: TRBV12-3/TRBV12-4
J gene: TRBJ1-1
D gene: -
clone size: -

CDR3 DNA: TGTGCCTGGCAAGACAGGGGTAATGAGCAGTTCTTC
CDR3 protein: CAWQDRGNEQFF
V gene: TRBV30
J gene: TRBJ2-1
D gene: TRBD1
clone size: -

CDR3 DNA: TGTGCCAGCAGTTTACCCCCGGGACAGGGGGACTACGAGCAGTACTTC
CDR3 protein: CASSLPPGQGDYEQYF
V gene: TRBV7-9
J gene: TRBJ2-7
D gene: TRBD1
clone size: -

CDR3 DNA: TGCAGTGCTAGAGATCAAGCGGGGCGGACGTCCGGCATTCAGTACTTC
CDR3 protein: CSARDQAGRTSGIQYF
V gene: TRBV20-1
J gene: TRBJ2-4
D gene: TRBD2
clone size: -

CDR3 DNA: TGTGCCAGCAGCTTAGAGGGGGGCACAGATACGCAGTATTTT
CDR3 protein: CASSLEGGTDTQYF
V gene: TRBV7-2
J gene: TRBJ2-3
D gene: -
clone size: many

CDR3 DNA: TGTGCCAGCAGCCAGGCGGCAGGCGCGGCCACTGAAGCTTTCTTT
CDR3 protein: CASSQAAGAATEAFF
V gene: TRBV7-6
J gene: TRBJ1-1
D gene: -
clone size: -

CDR3 DNA: TGTGCCACCAGCCGTGCCAGGGGGCTCTACACTGAAGCTTTCTTT
CDR3 protein: CATSRARGLYTEAFF
V gene: TRBV15
J gene: TRBJ1-1
D gene: TRBD1
clone size: many

CDR3 DNA: TGCAGTGCTGGGGGCAGGGGCCCCAATAGCAATCAGCCCCAGCATTTT
CDR3 protein: CSAGGRGPNSNQPQHF
V gene: TRBV20-1
J gene: TRBJ1-5
D gene: -
clone size: few

CDR3 DNA: TGTGCCAGTAGTATTACGGGGTCTGTGAACACTGAAGCTTTCTTT
CDR3 protein: CASSITGSVNTEAFF
V gene: TRBV19
J gene: TRBJ1-1
D gene: -
clone size: -

CDR3 DNA: TGTGCCACCCGGGATGGGGAGTTCGCCGGGGAGCTGTTTTTT
CDR3 protein: CATRDGEFAGELFF
V gene: TRBV2
J gene: TRBJ2-2
D gene: -
clone size: few

CDR3 DNA: TGTGCCAGCAGCCAAGGGGTCGGACGGGTCTCTGGAAACACCATATATTTT
CDR3 protein: CASSQGVGRVSGNTIYF
V gene: TRBV4-2
J gene: TRBJ1-3
D gene: -
clone size: few

CDR3 DNA: TGTGCCACCAGAGGGACGGGCCCGGTTAATTCACCCCTCCACTTT
CDR3 protein: CATRGTGPVNSPLHF
V gene: TRBV28
J gene: TRBJ1-6
D gene: -
clone size: few

CDR3 DNA: TGTGCCATCAGTGGCAAGGGAGGGACCGCCTCCTACAATGAGCAGTTCTTC
CDR3 protein: CAISGKGGTASYNEQFF
V gene: TRBV10-3
J gene: TRBJ2-1
D gene: TRBD2
clone size: few

CDR3 DNA: TGCGCCAGCAGCCCGGAATGGAGCCCTAGAGAGACCCAGTACTTC
CDR3 protein: CASSPEWSPRETQYF
V gene: TRBV4-1
J gene: TRBJ2-5
D gene: -
clone size: many

CDR3 DNA: TGTGCCAGCAGCTTAGCGCAGGGAAGTAATTCACCCCTCCACTTT
CDR3 protein: CASSLAQGSNSPLHF
V gene: TRBV7-2
J gene: TRBJ1-6
D gene: -
clone size: many

CDR3 DNA: TGCGCCAGCAGCCAGATACGGGGCCCGCGGGACTATGGCTACACCTTC
CDR3 protein: CASSQIRGPRDYGYTF
V gene: TRBV4-1
J gene: TRBJ1-2
D gene: -
clone size: few

CDR3 DNA: TGTGCCAGCACCTTACTAGCGACCCAGGGGGAGCAGTTCTTC
CDR3 protein: CASTLLATQGEQFF
V gene: TRBV7-6
J gene: TRBJ2-1
D gene: -
clone size: many

CDR3 DNA: TGTGCCAGCAGCTTAGCGGGACAGGGTCACATCAGCTATGGCTACACCTTC
CDR3 protein: CASSLAGQGHISYGYTF
V gene: TRBV7-8
J gene: TRBJ1-2
D gene: TRBD1
clone size: many

CDR3 DNA: TGTGGAACTGGCGACTCCTACGAGCAGTACTTC
CDR3 protein: CGTGDSYEQYF
V gene: TRBV27
J gene: TRBJ2-7
D gene: -
clone size: -

CDR3 DNA: TGTGCCAGTAGTCAGGGATCCACCTACGAGCAGTACTTC
CDR3 protein: CASSQGSTYEQYF
V gene: TRBV19
J gene: TRBJ2-7
D gene: -
clone size: -

CDR3 DNA: TGTGCCAGCAGTTTAGCGGGACAGGTGGTCAGGGATACGCAGTATTTT
CDR3 protein: CASSLAGQVVRDTQYF
V gene: TRBV27
J gene: TRBJ2-3
D gene: TRBD1
clone size: -

CDR3 DNA: TGTGCCAGCAGCTCATCAGGGGGGGTACGAGAGCAGTACTTC
CDR3 protein: CASSSSGGVREQYF
V gene: TRBV7-2
J gene: TRBJ2-7
D gene: -
clone size: few

CDR3 DNA: TGTGCCAGCAGCGTAGAGGCTGTCTCCTACACCGGGGAGCTGTTTTTT
CDR3 protein: CASSVEAVSYTGELFF
V gene: TRBV9
J gene: TRBJ2-2
D gene: -
clone size: few

CDR3 DNA: TGTGCCAGCAGCTTAGGTAGCAGGGACACTGAAGCTTTCTTT
CDR3 protein: CASSLGSRDTEAFF
V gene: TRBV7-6
J gene: TRBJ1-1
D gene: -
clone size: few

CDR3 DNA: TGCAGTGCTAGAGATCCGGGACGAGATAATTCACCCCTCCACTTT
CDR3 protein: CSARDPGRDNSPLHF
V gene: TRBV20-1
J gene: TRBJ1-6
D gene: -
clone size: few

CDR3 DNA: TGTGCCAGCAGTGAACAAGGACAGGGGGTCAACGAGCAGTTCTTC
CDR3 protein: CASSEQGQGVNEQFF
V gene: TRBV2
J gene: TRBJ2-1
D gene: TRBD1
clone size: -

CDR3 DNA: TGTGCCAGCAGCACCTCCGGGACTAGCGGGAGAGTGGATGAGCAGTTCTTC
CDR3 protein: CASSTSGTSGRVDEQFF
V gene: TRBV7-6
J gene: TRBJ2-1
D gene: TRBD2
clone size: few

CDR3 DNA: TGTGCCAGTAGTCTGGCTAGCGACACCGGGGAGCTGTTTTTT
CDR3 protein: CASSLASDTGELFF
V gene: TRBV19
J gene: TRBJ2-2
D gene: -
clone size: -

CDR3 DNA: TGTGCCAGCAGTTTCGACAGGACCCTCTATGGCTACACCTTC
CDR3 protein: CASSFDRTLYGYTF
V gene: TRBV6-5
J gene: TRBJ1-2
D gene: -
clone size: -

CDR3 DNA: TGTGCCGGGGGGCCGGGCCACTATAGCAATCAGCCCCAGCATTTT
CDR3 protein: CAGGPGHYSNQPQHF
V gene: TRBV28
J gene: TRBJ1-5
D gene: -
clone size: -

CDR3 DNA: TGTGCCAGCAGCTTCACCGGACACATATACGAGCAGTACTTC
CDR3 protein: CASSFTGHIYEQYF
V gene: TRBV7-2
J gene: TRBJ2-7
D gene: -
clone size: few

CDR3 DNA: TGCAGTGCTAGAGCCCGACAGGGTCCGAACACTGAAGCTTTCTTT
CDR3 protein: CSARARQGPNTEAFF
V gene: TRBV20-1
J gene: TRBJ1-1
D gene: TRBD1
clone size: few

CDR3 DNA: TGCAGTGCTACAGCTCGCTCTGGAAACACCATATATTTT
CDR3 protein: CSATARSGNTIYF
V gene: TRBV20-1
J gene: TRBJ1-3
D gene: -
clone size: few

CDR3 DNA: TGCGCCAGCAGCCAAGAATCTGCGGGAGTCTACGAGCAGTACTTC
CDR3 protein: CASSQESAGVYEQYF
V gene: TRBV4-3
J gene: TRBJ2-7
D gene: TRBD2
clone size: few

CDR3 DNA: TGTGCCAGCAGCATCCGGGACAGGGCCGAAAAACTGTTTTTT
CDR3 protein: CASSIRDRAEKLFF
V gene: TRBV7-8
J gene: TRBJ1-4
D gene: TRBD1
clone size: many

CDR3 DNA: TGTGCCAGCAGCTTAGAGGAGGGGGCGCATTCTCGGGGCTACACCTTC
CDR3 protein: CASSLEEGAHSRGYTF
V gene: TRBV7-2
J gene: TRBJ1-2
D gene: TRBD1
clone size: -

CDR3 DNA: TGTGCCAGCAGTCTGGACCGGGGCAGCAGCGAGCAGTACTTC
CDR3 protein: CASSLDRGSSEQYF
V gene: TRBV4-2
J gene: TRBJ2-7
D gene: -
clone size: -

CDR3 DNA: TGTGCCAGCAGCTCCCGGATAGCGGGAGGTTTCGATACGCAGTATTTT
CDR3 protein: CASSSRIAGGFDTQYF
V gene: TRBV7-2
J gene: TRBJ2-3
D gene: TRBD2
clone size: few

CDR3 DNA: TGTGCCAGCAGCTCCGCGGCAAGGGCTGCTGTCGCGGGTGAGCAGTTCTTC
CDR3 protein: CASSSAARAAVAGEQFF
V gene: TRBV11-2
J gene: TRBJ2-1
D gene: -
clone size: many

CDR3 DNA: TGTGCCATCAGCTCCGGGACGCAGAGCTCCTACAATGAGCAGTTCTTC
CDR3 protein: CAISSGTQSSYNEQFF
V gene: TRBV10-3
J gene: TRBJ2-1
D gene: -
clone size: -

CDR3 DNA: TGTGCCAGCAGCAGGACTAGCGCCAAAGAGACCCAGTACTTC
CDR3 protein: CASSRTSAKETQYF
V gene: TRBV6-2/TRBV6-3
J gene: TRBJ2-5
D gene: TRBD2
clone size: -

CDR3 DNA: TGTGCCAGCAGCTTGAGGGGGCAGGGCGGTAATGAGCAGTTCTTC
CDR3 protein: CASSLRGQGGNEQFF
V gene: TRBV7-2
J gene: TRBJ2-1
D gene: TRBD1
clone size: many

CDR3 DNA: TGTGCCAGCAGCTTTACGAGCCCACCCTACAATGAGCAGTTCTTC
CDR3 protein: CASSFTSPPYNEQFF
V gene: TRBV11-2
J gene: TRBJ2-1
D gene: -
clone size: many

CDR3 DNA: TGTGCCAACAGTTCCCTCGACAGGGCCTACAATGAGCAGTTCTTC
CDR3 protein: CANSSLDRAYNEQFF
V gene: TRBV12-3/TRBV12-4
J gene: TRBJ2-1
D gene: TRBD1
clone size: -

CDR3 DNA: TGTGCCAGCAGTGCCCCGGGACAGGGGGATCCCCGGGACTTC
CDR3 protein: CASSAPGQGDPRDF
V gene: TRBV2
J gene: TRBJ2-4
D gene: TRBD1
clone size: few

CDR3 DNA: TGTACCAGCTCACCAGGCCAAGAGACCCAGTACTTC
CDR3 protein: CTSSPGQETQYF
V gene: TRBV18
J gene: TRBJ2-5
D gene: -
clone size: -

CDR3 DNA: TGTGCCAGCAGTTCCACCCTAGCGGGACCGTCTTACTTC
CDR3 protein: CASSSTLAGPSYF
V gene: TRBV6-2/TRBV6-3
J gene: TRBJ2-4
D gene: TRBD2
clone size: few

CDR3 DNA: TGTGCCAGCAGCCCCGAAGGAGCCTGGCCGGCCAAAAACATTCAGTACTTC
CDR3 protein: CASSPEGAWPAKNIQYF
V gene: TRBV7-2
J gene: TRBJ2-4
D gene: -
clone size: many